This entry is about one T cell receptor (beta chain). Its target is not known. The data were taken from a study of Ad26.COV2.S vaccination and SARS-CoV-2 variants. The study, taken as a whole, reports: Non-spike TCR breadth showed similarity between vaccine and placebo recipients.

Described treatment: 15 to 20 received Ad26.COV2.S at low or high dose, single or two shots; 5 received placebo; per-sample allocation not given. The samples were gathered on day 63 after the first injection of vaccine or placebo. Clones were sequenced by immunoSEQ multiplex PCR, and TCRdb holds only the in-frame ones, with some missing. This table has hundreds of thousands of clones, about 87% appearing once. Here the sequenced sample was peripheral blood, taken in a trial of Ad26.COV2.S vaccine versus placebo. The TCR comes from a person aged 18-65 years who received the Ad26.COV2.S COVID-19 vaccine or a placebo.

This chain's CDR3 is CASSLSDQSPFF. The DNA for the CDR3 is TGTGCCAGCAGTTTATCCGACCAATCGCCGTTCTTC. The chain is built from TRBV28 and TRBJ2-1; D gene uncertain. Germline loops: CDR1 MDHEN, CDR2 SYDVKM. The CDR3 runs to 12 residues. V was cut by 1 base and J by 15 bases, with 13 bases left in between. The whole variable domain, filled in from reference TRBV28 and TRBJ2-1, reads DVKVTQSSRYLVKRTGEKVFLECVQDMDHENMFWYRQDPGLGLRLIYFSYDVKMKEKGDIPEGYSVSREKKERFSLILESASTNQTSMYLCASSLSDQSPFFGPGTRLTVL.